What follows describes a single T cell receptor (beta chain). This entry comes from a study of immune characterization of retroperitoneal liposarcoma. The V end was cut by 4 bases, the J end by 10 bases, with 14 bases between. Germline loops: CDR1 SGHNT, CDR2 YENEEA. The length of the CDR3 is 13 residues. TCRdb recomputed calls from the PCR reads with MiXCR, one row per CDR3 protein. The sample carries approximately 9,700 distinct CDR3 sequences, about 30% recorded once. The clonotype comes from a male donor with retroperitoneal liposarcoma. This sequence joins TRBV11-3 and TRBJ2-1; D perhaps matches TRBD1 (5 bases). Sequenced input: tumor tissue. CDR3 residues: CASSSGHSYEQFF. The CDR3 DNA follows: TGTGCCAGCAGCTCTGGACACAGCTACGAGCAGTTCTTC.